A single T cell receptor (beta chain) is shown here with its context. As yet, its antigen is unknown. The sample comes from a study of metastatic and nonmetastatic thyroid tumors. The wider study: Repertoire data that came from the blood and tumor or nodule tissue of malignant and benign thyroid patients were compared. Broader study findings: Across blood and tumor, TCR beta diversity in malignant thyroid tumors was reportedly significantly higher than in benign nodules.

Study processing details: Across clinicopathological groups, CDR3 differences served as the basis for building a distant-metastasis classifier for papillary thyroid cancer. Through MiXCR, TCRdb re-clonotyped the PCR reads. TCRdb's processing, not the authors', yielded these V and J calls. Seen here are about 19,000 clones, about 34% observed once, and the top ten hold approximately 11%. None of the patients had undergone any treatment ahead of thyroid surgery. CDR3 size: 13 residues. V was pared by 7 bases and J by 10 bases, with 17 bases between. Germline CDR1 SNHLY, CDR2 FYNNEI. This TCR derives from a male donor with papillary thyroid cancer or a benign thyroid nodule (not recorded which). Some clones in this sample may be carry-over from other donors' samples. The chain joins TRBV2 to TRBJ2-1, with D perhaps TRBD2 (5 bases). Sequencing input: tumor tissue. The CDR3 DNA follows: TGTGCCAGCACTTCTATCGGACTTCTCGAGCAGTTCTTC. This codes for CASTSIGLLEQFF.